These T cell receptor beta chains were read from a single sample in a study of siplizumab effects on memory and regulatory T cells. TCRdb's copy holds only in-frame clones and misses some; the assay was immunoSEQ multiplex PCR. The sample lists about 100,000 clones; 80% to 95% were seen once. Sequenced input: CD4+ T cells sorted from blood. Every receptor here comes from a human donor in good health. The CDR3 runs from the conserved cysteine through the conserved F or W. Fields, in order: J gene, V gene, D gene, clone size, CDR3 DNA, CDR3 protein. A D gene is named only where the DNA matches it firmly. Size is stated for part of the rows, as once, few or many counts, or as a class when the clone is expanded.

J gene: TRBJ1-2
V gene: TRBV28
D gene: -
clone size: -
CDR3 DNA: TGTGCCAGCACCCAACTAGGGCACTATGGCTACACCTTC
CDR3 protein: CASTQLGHYGYTF

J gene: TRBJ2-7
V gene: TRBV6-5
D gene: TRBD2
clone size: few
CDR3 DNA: TGTGCCAGCAGTTACAGCGGGATTTCGGCCTACGAGCAGTACTTC
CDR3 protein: CASSYSGISAYEQYF

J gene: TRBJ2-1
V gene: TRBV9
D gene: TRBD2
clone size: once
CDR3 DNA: TGTGCCAGCAGCGTCCGGACTAGCGGGAATGAGCAGTTCTTC
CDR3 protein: CASSVRTSGNEQFF

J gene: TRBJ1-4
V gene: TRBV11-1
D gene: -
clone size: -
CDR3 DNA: TGTGCCAGCAGCGACATATCGACACGGCTTAATGAAAAACTGTTTTTT
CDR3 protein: CASSDISTRLNEKLFF

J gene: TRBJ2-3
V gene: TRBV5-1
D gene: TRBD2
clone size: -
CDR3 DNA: TGCGCCAGCAGCTTGGGCGGGGGTAGCGGTACCACAGATACGCAGTATTTT
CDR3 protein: CASSLGGGSGTTDTQYF

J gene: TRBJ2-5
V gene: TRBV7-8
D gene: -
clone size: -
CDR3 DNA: TGTGCCAGCAGCTTAGCCAGGGTGTGGGAGACCCAGTACTTC
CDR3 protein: CASSLARVWETQYF

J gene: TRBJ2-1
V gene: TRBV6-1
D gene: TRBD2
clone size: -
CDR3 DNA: TGTGCCAGCATATTAGCGGGAGGCACCTACAATGAGCAGTTCTTC
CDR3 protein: CASILAGGTYNEQFF

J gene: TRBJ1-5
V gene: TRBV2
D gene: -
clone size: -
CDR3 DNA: TGTGCCAGCCGTCGGTCCCTCAATCAGCCCCAGCATTTT
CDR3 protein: CASRRSLNQPQHF

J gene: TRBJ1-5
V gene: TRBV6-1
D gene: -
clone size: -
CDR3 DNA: TGTGCCATCACCCGAGGACGTAATCAGCCCCAGCATTTT
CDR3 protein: CAITRGRNQPQHF

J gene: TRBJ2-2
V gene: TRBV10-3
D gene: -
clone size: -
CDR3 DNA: TGTGCCATCAGTGAGTCGAACGGCGCGAACACCGGGGAGCTGTTTTTT
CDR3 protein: CAISESNGANTGELFF

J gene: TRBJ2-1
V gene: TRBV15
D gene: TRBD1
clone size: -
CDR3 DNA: TGTGCCACCAGCAGAGAGGACAGGGCGTTAGGTGAGCAGTTCTTC
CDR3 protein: CATSREDRALGEQFF

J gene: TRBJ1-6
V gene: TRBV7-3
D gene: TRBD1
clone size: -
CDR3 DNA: TGTGCCAGCAGCTCATCCGGACAGGGAAATTCACCCCTCCACTTT
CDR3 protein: CASSSSGQGNSPLHF

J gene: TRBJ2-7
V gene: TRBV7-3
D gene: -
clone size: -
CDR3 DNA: TGTGCCAGCAGCTTAGTTGGCAACTACGAGCAGTACTTC
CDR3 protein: CASSLVGNYEQYF

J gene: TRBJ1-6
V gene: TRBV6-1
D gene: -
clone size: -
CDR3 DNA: TGTGCCAGCAGTGGGAGGAGCTCCTATAATTCACCCCTCCACTTT
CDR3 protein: CASSGRSSYNSPLHF

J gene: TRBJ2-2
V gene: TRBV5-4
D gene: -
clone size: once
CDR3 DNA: TGTGCCAGCAGCTTGTTGTCCGGGAGTGGAACCGGGGAGCTGTTTTTT
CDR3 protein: CASSLLSGSGTGELFF

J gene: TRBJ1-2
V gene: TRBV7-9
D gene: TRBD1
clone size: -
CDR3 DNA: TGTGCCAGCAGCCTTGGGACAGACAGATATGGCTACACCTTC
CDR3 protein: CASSLGTDRYGYTF

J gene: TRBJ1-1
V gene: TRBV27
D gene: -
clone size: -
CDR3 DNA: TGTGCCAGCAGCCCCATAAAAGGCCCGTACAAGAACACTGAAGCTTTCTTT
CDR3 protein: CASSPIKGPYKNTEAFF

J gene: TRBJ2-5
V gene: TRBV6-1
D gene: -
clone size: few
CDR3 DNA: TGTGCCAGCAGTGAAAGGGGTCCTGGGGAGACCCAGTACTTC
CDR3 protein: CASSERGPGETQYF

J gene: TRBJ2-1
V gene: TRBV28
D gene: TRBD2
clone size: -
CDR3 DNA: TGTGCCAGCCGACTAGCGGGAGTTGGGGTCCATGAGCAGTTCTTC
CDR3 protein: CASRLAGVGVHEQFF

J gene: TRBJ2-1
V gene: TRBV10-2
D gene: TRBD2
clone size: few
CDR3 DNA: TGCGCCAGCAACCCCGGGACTAGTGACAATGAGCAGTTCTTC
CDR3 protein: CASNPGTSDNEQFF

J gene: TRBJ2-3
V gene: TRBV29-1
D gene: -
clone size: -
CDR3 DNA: TGCAGCGTCGTCCCATGGGAGGGGGGCACAGATACGCAGTATTTT
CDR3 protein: CSVVPWEGGTDTQYF

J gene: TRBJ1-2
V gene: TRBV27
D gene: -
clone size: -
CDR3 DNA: TGTGCCAGCAGTTTTGGGCCTCCAGGAACCAACTATGGCTACACCTTC
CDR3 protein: CASSFGPPGTNYGYTF

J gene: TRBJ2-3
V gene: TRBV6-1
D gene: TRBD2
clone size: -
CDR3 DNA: TGTGCCAGCAGTCCTTCGACTAGCGGCACAGATACGCAGTATTTT
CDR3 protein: CASSPSTSGTDTQYF

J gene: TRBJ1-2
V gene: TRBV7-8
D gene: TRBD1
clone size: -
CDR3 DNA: TGTGCCAGCAGCTTAGGAGACAGGGGTCGGGATGGCTACACCTTC
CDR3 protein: CASSLGDRGRDGYTF

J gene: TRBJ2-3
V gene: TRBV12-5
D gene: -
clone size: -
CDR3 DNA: TGTGCTAGTGGTTCCATAACAGATACGCAGTATTTT
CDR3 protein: CASGSITDTQYF

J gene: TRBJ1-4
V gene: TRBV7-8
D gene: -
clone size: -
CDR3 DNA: TGTGCCAGCAGCTTAGTTCCCTTTACGGACGCAACTAATGAAAAACTGTTTTTT
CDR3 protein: CASSLVPFTDATNEKLFF